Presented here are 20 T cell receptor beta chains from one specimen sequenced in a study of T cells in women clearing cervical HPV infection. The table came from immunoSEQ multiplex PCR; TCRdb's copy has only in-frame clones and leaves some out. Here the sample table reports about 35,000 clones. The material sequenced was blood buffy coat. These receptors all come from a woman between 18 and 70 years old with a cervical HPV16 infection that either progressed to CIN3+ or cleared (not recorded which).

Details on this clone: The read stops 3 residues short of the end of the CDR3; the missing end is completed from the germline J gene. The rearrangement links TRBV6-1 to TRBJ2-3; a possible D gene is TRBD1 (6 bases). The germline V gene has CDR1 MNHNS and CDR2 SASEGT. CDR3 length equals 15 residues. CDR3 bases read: TGTGCCAGCAGTGAACTTTACAGGGATCAAGAGACG. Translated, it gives CASSELYRDQET. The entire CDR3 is CASSELYRDQETQYF.

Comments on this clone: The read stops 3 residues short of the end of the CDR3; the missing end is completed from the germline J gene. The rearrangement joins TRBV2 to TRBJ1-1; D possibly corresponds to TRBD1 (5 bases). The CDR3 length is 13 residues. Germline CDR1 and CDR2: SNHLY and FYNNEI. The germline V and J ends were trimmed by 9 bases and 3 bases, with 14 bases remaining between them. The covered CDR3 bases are TGTGCCAGGGGACGGGGGAGTGACACTGAA. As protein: CARGRGSDTE. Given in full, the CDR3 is CARGRGSDTEAFF.

The CDR3 reads CASSIDFGGRGTGELFF. Partial CDR3 DNA: TGTGCCAGTAGTATAGATTTCGGCGGGAGAGGTACCGGGGAG. The genes are TRBV19 and TRBJ2-2; TRBD2 matches 7 bases. Sequencing ends 3 residues short of the CDR3 end; the germline J gene provides the rest. Germline CDR1 is LNHDA and CDR2 is SQIVND (reference sequence). V was pared by 0 bases and J by 5 bases, with 9 bases of the junction left unmatched. This CDR3 is 17 amino acids long.

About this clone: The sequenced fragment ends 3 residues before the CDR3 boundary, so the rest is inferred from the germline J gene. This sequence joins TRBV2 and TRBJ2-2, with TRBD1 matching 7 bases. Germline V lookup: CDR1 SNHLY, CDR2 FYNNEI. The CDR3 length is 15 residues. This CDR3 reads CASSEERGPNSPLFF. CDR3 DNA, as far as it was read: TGTGCCAGCAGTGAAGAGAGGGGGCCCAATTCACCG.

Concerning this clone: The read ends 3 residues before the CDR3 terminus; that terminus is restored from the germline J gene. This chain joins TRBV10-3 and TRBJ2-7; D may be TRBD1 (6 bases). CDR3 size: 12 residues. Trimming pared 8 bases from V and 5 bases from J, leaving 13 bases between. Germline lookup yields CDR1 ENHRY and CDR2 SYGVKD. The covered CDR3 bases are TGTGCCATCCTGACAGGTCAAAACGAG. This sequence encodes CAILTGQNE. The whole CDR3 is CAILTGQNEQYF.

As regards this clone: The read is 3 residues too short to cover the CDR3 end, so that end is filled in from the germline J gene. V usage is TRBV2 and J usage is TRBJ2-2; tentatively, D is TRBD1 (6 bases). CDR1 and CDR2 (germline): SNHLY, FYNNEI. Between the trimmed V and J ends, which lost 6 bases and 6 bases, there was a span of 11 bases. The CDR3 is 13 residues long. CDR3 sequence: CASSAEGAGELFF. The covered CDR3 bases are TGTGCCAGCAGCGCCGAGGGGGCCGGGGAG.

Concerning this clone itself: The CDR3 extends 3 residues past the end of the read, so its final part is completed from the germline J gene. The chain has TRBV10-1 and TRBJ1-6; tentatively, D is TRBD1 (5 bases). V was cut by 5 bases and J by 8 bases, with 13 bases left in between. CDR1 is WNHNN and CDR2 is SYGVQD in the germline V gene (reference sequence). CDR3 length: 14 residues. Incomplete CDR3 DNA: TGCGCCAGCAGTACAGGCGGCTGGGATTCACCC. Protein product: CASSTGGWDSP. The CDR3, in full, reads CASSTGGWDSPLHF.

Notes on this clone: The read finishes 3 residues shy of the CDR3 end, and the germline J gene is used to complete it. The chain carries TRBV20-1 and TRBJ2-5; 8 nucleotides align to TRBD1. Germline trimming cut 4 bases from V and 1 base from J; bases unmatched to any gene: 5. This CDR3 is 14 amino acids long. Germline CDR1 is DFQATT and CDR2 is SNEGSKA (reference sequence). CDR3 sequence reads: CSATDRGPQETQYF. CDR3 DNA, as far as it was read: TGCAGTGCTACTGACAGGGGCCCCCAAGAGACC.

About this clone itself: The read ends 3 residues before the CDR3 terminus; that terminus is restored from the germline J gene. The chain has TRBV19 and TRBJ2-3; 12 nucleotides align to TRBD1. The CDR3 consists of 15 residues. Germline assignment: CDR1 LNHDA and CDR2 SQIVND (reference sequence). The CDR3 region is CASRDRGRRDQPQYF. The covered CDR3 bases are TGTGCCAGTCGGGACAGGGGGCGCAGGGATCAGCCG. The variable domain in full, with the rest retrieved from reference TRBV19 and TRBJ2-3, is DGGITQSPKYLFRKEGQNVTLSCEQNLNHDAMYWYRQDPGQGLRLIYYSQIVNDFQKGDIAEGYSVSREKKESFPLTVTSAQKNPTAFYLCASRDRGRRDQPQYFGPGTRLTVL.

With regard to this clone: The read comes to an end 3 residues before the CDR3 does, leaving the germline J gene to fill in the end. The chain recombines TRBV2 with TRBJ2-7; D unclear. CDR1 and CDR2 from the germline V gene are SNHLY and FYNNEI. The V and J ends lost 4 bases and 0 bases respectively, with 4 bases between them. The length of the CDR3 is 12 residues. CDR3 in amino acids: CASSASSYEQYF. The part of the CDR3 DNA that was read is TGTGCCAGCAGTGCCTCCTCCTACGAG.

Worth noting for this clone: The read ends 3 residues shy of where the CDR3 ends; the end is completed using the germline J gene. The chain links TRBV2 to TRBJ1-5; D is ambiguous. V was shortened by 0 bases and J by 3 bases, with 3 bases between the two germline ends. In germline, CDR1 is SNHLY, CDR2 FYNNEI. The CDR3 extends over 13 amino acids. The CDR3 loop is CASSEAFNQPQHF. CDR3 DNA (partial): TGTGCCAGCAGTGAAGCCTTCAATCAGCCC. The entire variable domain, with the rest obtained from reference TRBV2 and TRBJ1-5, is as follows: EPEVTQTPSHQVTQMGQEVILRCVPISNHLYFYWYRQILGQKVEFLVSFYNNEISEKSEIFDDQFSVERPDGSNFTLKIRSTKLEDSAMYFCASSEAFNQPQHFGDGTRLSIL.

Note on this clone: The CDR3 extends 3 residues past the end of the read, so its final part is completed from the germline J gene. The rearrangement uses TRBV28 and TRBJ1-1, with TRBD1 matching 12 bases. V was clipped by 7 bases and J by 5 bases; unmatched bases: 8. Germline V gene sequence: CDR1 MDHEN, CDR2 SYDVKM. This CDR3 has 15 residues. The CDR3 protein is CASTPGTGGGTEAFF. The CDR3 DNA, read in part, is TGTGCCAGCACCCCCGGGACAGGGGGCGGAACTGAA. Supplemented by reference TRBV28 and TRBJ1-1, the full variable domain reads DVKVTQSSRYLVKRTGEKVFLECVQDMDHENMFWYRQDPGLGLRLIYFSYDVKMKEKGDIPEGYSVSREKKERFSLILESASTNQTSMYLCASTPGTGGGTEAFFGQGTRLTVV.

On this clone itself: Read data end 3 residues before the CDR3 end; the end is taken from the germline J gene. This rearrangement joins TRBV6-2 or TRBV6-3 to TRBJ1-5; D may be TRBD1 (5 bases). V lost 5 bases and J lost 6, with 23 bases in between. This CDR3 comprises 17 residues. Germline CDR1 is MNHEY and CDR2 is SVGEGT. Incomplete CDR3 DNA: TGTGCCAGCAGTCCGGGTCGGGAGCCCGGGGGTGTTCAGCCC. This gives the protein CASSPGREPGGVQP. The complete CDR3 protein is CASSPGREPGGVQPQHF.

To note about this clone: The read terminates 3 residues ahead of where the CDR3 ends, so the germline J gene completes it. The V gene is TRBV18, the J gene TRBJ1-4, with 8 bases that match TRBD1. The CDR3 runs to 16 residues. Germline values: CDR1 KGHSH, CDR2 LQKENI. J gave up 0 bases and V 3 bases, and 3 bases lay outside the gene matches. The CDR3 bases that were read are TGTGCCAGCTCACCCGGACAGGGACCAACTAATGAAAAA. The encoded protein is CASSPGQGPTNEK. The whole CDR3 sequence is CASSPGQGPTNEKLFF.

The CDR3 bases that were read are TGTGCCAGCAGTTCCCCGGGACAGGGGGCGATCTACGAG. Its protein product is CASSSPGQGAIYE. The whole CDR3 is CASSSPGQGAIYEQYF. The V and J genes are TRBV28 and TRBJ2-7; TRBD1 matches 12 bases. The observed sequence ends 3 residues before the CDR3 terminus, with the missing tail filled in from the germline J gene. V lost 4 bases and J lost 3; bases outside the gene matches: 7. Germline V gene data show CDR1 as MDHEN and CDR2 as SYDVKM. CDR3 size: 16 residues.

The CDR3: CAISASSGGGGSGANVLTF. The sequenced part of the CDR3 DNA is TGTGCCATCAGTGCCTCCTCGGGGGGCGGCGGCTCTGGGGCCAACGTC. This sequence joins TRBV10-3 and TRBJ2-6; weak D call: TRBD2 (7 bases). The CDR3 end lies 3 residues beyond the end of the read and is filled in from the germline J gene. Germline assignment: CDR1 ENHRY and CDR2 SYGVKD. Deletions cut 4 bases from V and 0 bases from J, with 19 bases between. This CDR3 has 19 residues.

Here the CDR3 reads CASSLNAGGEETQYF. Incomplete CDR3 DNA: TGCGCCAGCAGCTTGAATGCGGGGGGTGAGGAGACC. This sequence joins TRBV5-1 and TRBJ2-5; 8 nucleotides line up with TRBD2. Sequencing ends 3 residues short of the CDR3 end; the germline J gene provides the rest. The CDR3 spans 15 residues. CDR1 is SGHRS and CDR2 is YFSETQ in the germline V gene. Germline trimming cut 1 base from V and 5 bases from J; bases unmatched to any gene: 7.

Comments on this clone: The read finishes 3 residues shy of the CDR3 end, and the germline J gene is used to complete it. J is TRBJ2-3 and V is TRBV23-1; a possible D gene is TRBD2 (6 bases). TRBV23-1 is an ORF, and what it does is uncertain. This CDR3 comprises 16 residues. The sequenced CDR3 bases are TGCGCCAGCAGTCACCCCGTGGAGGGGAGGAATCAGCCG. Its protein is CASSHPVEGRNQP. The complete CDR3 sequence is CASSHPVEGRNQPQYF.

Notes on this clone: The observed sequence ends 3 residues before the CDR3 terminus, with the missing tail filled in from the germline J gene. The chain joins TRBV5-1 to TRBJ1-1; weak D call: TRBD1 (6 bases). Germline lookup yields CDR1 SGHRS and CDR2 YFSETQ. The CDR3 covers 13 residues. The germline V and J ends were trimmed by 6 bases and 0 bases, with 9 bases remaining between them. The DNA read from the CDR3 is TGCGCCAGCACAGGACAGCTGAACACTGAA. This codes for CASTGQLNTE. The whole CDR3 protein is CASTGQLNTEAFF.

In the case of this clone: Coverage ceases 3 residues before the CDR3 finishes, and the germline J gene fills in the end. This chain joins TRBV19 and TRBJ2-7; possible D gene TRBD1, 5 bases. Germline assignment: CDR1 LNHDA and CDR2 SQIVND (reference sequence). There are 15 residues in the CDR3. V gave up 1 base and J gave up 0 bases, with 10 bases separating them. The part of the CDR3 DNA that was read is TGTGCCAGTAGTATAGCGCGACAGTACTCCTACGAG. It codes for CASSIARQYSYE. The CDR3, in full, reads CASSIARQYSYEQYF.